The T cell receptor (beta chain) described here comes from a study of blood T cell repertoires in COVID-19. For the study at large: Acute and convalescent COVID-19 samples came from the United States, Italy and Spain.

The CDR3 extends over 12 amino acids. V was cut by 3 bases and J by 12 bases, with 12 bases left in between. From germline, CDR1 is MGHRA and CDR2 YSYEKL. Living in under 30 US areas, the participants were between roughly 18 and 89 years of age. Self-reported history from a screening survey and questionnaire set each donor's cohort. Repertoires were generated with immunoSEQ multiplex PCR, while TCRdb's copy carries only in-frame clones and drops some. The sample carries 200,000 to 250,000 clones, roughly 89% recorded once. The TCR comes from a woman in her thirties or forties who had recovered from COVID-19. V usage is TRBV4-1 and J usage is TRBJ2-1; D might be TRBD2 (5 bases). The sequenced sample consisted of PBMCs or T cells enriched from blood (not recorded which). CDR3 protein: CASSHPDSRQFF. CDR3 DNA: TGCGCCAGCAGCCACCCGGACTCCCGGCAGTTCTTC.